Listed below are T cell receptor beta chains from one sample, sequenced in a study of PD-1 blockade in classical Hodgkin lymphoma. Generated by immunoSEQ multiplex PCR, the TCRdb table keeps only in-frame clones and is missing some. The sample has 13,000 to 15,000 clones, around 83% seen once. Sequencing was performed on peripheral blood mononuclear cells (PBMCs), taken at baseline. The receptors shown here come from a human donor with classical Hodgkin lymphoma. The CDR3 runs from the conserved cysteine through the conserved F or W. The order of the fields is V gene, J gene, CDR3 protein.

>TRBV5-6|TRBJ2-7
CASSRTLAGGPFEQYF
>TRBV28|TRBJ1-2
CASSPGLRTSYTF
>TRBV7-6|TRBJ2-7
CASSPSIGTRGEQYF
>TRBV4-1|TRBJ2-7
CASSQVPSGGEYEQYF
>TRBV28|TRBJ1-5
CASSRGRPLRSNQPQHF
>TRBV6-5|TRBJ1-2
CASSYGRTANYGYTF
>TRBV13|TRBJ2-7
CASSFGQGSYEQYF
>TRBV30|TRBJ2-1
CAKDRGAYNEQFF
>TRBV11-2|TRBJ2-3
CASSLLAGEDTQYF
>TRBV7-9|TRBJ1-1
CASSLTGGIQHREAFF
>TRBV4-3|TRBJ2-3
CASSQATLAGGVAQYF
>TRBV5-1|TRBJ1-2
CASSLRVSVQGMDYGYTF
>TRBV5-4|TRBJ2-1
CASIKGGASGSLSYNEQFF
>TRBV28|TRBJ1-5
CASSFFRPGRLPQHF
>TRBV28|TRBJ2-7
CASPLGQGISYEQYF
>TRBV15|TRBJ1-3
CATSLDRDGNTIYF